The TCR beta chain described here comes from a study of T cell changes during pregnancy in multiple sclerosis. V lost 4 bases to trimming and J lost 6 bases; unmatched junction nucleotides: 9. This CDR3 comprises 15 residues. Germline CDR1 reads KGHSH; CDR2 reads LQKENI. TCRdb's table, derived via immunoSEQ multiplex PCR, lists solely in-frame clones and lacks some. The repertoire holds about 60,000 clones, with roughly nine tenths as singletons. The J gene is TRBJ1-5, the V gene TRBV18, with 7 bases lining up with TRBD1. The TCR was taken from a female donor with multiple sclerosis, enrolled in a pregnancy study. The sequencing here drew on CD4+ T cells from peripheral blood mononuclear cells, taken in the first trimester of pregnancy. The CDR3 nucleotides are TGTGCCAGCTCACTACAGGGGTGGACGGGTCAGCCCCAGCATTTT. This sequence encodes CASSLQGWTGQPQHF.